The text below deals with one T cell receptor (beta chain). This specimen belongs to a study of beta chain features in type 1 diabetes. The purity of all sorted populations exceeded 98%. Every bit of the isolated RNA underwent reverse transcription, so sequencing read expressed TCRB transcripts. The table came from immunoSEQ multiplex PCR; TCRdb's copy has only in-frame clones and leaves some out. The data hold 220,000 or so clones, with around 65% observed a single time. The TCR comes from a man aged 25 to 40 in good health. Sequenced sample: naive CD4+ T cells from blood.

For the CDR3, the DNA is TGCAGCGTTCATCCAGGGGGATTTGAAGCTTTCTTT. Its protein is CSVHPGGFEAFF. The chain is built from TRBV29-1 and TRBJ1-1; TRBD1 aligns across 7 bases. The CDR3 has 12 residues. Germline CDR1 and CDR2: SQVTM and ANQGSEA. The V gene end was trimmed by 5 bases and the J gene end by 7 bases; junction bases not matched to a gene: 7.